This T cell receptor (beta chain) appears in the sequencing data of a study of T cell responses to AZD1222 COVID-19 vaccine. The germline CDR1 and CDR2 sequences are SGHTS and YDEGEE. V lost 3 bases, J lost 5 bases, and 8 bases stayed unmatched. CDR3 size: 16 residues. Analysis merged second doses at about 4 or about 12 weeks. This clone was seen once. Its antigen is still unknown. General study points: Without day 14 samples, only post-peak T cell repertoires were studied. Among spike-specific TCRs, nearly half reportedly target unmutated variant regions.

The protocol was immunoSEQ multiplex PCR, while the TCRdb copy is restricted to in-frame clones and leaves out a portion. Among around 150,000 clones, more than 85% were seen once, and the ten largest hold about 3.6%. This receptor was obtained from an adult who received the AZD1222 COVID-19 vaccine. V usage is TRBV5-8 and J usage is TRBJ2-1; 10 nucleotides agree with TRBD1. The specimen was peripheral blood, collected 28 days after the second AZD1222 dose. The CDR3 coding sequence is TGTGCCAGCAGCTCCCGAACTGGACAGGGGGACAATGAGCAGTTCTTC. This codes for CASSSRTGQGDNEQFF.